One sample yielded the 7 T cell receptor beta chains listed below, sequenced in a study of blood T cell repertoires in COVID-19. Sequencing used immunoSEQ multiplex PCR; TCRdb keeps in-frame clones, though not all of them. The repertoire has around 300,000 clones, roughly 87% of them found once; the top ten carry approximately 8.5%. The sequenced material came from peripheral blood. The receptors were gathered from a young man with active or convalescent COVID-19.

The CDR3 DNA is TGTGCCAGCAGTGAAGGTGGACAGTATAGCAATCAGCCCCAGCATTTT. Protein sequence: CASSEGGQYSNQPQHF. The chain recombines TRBV2 with TRBJ1-5, with D tentatively TRBD1 (6 bases). Looked up from germline, CDR1 is SNHLY and CDR2 is FYNNEI. Between the trimmed V and J ends, which lost 1 base and 0 bases, there was a span of 10 bases. The CDR3 spans 16 residues.

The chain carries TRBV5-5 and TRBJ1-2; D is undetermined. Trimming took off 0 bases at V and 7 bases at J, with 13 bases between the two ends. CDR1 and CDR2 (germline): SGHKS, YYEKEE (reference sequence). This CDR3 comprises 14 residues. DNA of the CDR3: TGTGCCAGCAGCTTGGAGAGCGCCCTGAGTGGCTACACCTTC. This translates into CASSLESALSGYTF.

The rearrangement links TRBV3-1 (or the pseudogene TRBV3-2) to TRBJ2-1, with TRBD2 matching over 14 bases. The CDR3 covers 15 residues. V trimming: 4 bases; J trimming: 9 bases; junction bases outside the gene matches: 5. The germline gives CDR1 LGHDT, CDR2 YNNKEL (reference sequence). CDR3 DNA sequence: TGTGCCAGCAGCCGCGGGACTAGCGGGGGTAGTGAGCAGTTCTTC. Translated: CASSRGTSGGSEQFF.

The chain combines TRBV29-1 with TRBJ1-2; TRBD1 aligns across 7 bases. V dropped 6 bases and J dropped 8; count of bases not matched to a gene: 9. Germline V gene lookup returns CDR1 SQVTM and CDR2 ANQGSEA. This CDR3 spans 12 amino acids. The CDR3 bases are TGCAGCGTGACCGGACAGGACCTAGGCTACACCTTC. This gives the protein CSVTGQDLGYTF.

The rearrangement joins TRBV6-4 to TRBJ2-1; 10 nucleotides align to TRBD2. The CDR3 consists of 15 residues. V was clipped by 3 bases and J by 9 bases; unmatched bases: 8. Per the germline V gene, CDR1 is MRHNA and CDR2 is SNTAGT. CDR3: CASSELAGEPTEQFF. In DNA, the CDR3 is TGTGCCAGCAGTGAGCTAGCGGGGGAACCAACTGAGCAGTTCTTC.

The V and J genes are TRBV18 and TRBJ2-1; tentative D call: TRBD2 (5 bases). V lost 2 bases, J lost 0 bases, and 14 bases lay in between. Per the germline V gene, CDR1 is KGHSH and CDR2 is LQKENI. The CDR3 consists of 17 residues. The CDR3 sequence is CASSPRAAASSYNEQFF. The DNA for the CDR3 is TGTGCCAGCTCACCAAGGGCAGCGGCTAGCTCCTACAATGAGCAGTTCTTC.

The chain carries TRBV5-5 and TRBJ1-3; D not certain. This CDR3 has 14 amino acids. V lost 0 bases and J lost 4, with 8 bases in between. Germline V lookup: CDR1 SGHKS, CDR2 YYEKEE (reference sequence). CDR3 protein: CASSLGTTGNTIYF. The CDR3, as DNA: TGTGCCAGCAGCTTGGGCACTACCGGAAACACCATATATTTT.